This T cell receptor beta chain came from a study of response to subunit inactivated influenza vaccine. Findings of the study overall: The authors suggested that few new T cells are recruited per seasonal influenza vaccination.

TCRdb re-derived calls from the RT-PCR reads in MiXCR, one entry per CDR3 protein. The sample lists around 580,000 distinct CDR3 sequences; around 15% were seen once. This clonotype occurred a few times. The antigen is unknown. The germline V gene encodes CDR1 MDHEN and CDR2 SYDVKM. V was cut by 5 bases and J by 5 bases, with 16 bases left in between. This CDR3 is 15 amino acids long. The V gene is TRBV28, the J gene TRBJ2-1; D gene unclear. The sequencing here drew on PBMCs from blood, taken approximately 12 days after vaccination. This clonotype was obtained from a man aged 45-65 years who received an inactivated influenza vaccine. The CDR3 coding sequence is TGTGCCAGCAGTCCAGACTTCAGCGCTCACAATGAGCAGTTCTTC. This encodes CASSPDFSAHNEQFF.